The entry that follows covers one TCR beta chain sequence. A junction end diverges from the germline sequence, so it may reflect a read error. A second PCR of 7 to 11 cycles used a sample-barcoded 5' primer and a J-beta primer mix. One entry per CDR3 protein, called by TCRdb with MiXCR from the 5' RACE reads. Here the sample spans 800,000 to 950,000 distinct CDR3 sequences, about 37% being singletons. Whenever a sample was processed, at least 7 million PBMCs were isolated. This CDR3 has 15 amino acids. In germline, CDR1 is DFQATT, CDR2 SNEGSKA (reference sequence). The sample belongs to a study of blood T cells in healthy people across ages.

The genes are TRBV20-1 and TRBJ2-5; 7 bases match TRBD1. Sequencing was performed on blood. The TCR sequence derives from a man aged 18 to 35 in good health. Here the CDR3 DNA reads TGCAGTGCTTCGAGGGGGCGAGGCCCCCAAGAGACCCGGTACTTC. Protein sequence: CSASRGRGPQETRYF.